A selection of T cell receptor beta chains follows, all from one sample in a study of CD8+CD57+ T cells in acquired aplastic anemia. TCRdb reprocessed the reads via MiXCR and lists one record per CDR3 protein. The repertoire holds about 160,000 distinct CDR3 sequences, with roughly 43% as singletons. Sequences were obtained from sorted CD4+, CD8+, or CD8+CD57+ T cells (not recorded which) from PBMCs. The receptors come from a human donor with aplastic anemia. Each CDR3 is given with its conserved first and last residue. A D gene is named only where the DNA matches it firmly. Clone size, where shown, is once, few, many, or a class for clones that have expanded.

clone size	D gene	V gene	J gene	CDR3 protein	CDR3 DNA
many	.	TRBV6-1	TRBJ2-1	CASGDTYNEQFF	TGTGCCAGCGGGGACACCTACAATGAGCAGTTCTTC
many	TRBD2	TRBV7-3	TRBJ2-1	CASSLSSSGRLDEQFF	TGTGCCAGCAGCTTATCCTCTAGCGGGAGGCTCGATGAGCAGTTCTTC
many	.	TRBV24-1	TRBJ2-1	CATSERGKGLYNEQFF	TGTGCCACCAGTGAACGAGGAAAGGGGCTATACAATGAGCAGTTCTTC
many	TRBD1	TRBV7-2	TRBJ2-2	CASSPRTGGNRELFF	TGTGCCAGCAGCCCCCGGACAGGGGGGAACCGGGAGCTGTTTTTT
.	TRBD1	TRBV20-1	TRBJ1-6	CSAGQGGGYNSPLHF	TGCAGTGCTGGTCAGGGGGGAGGGTATAACTCACCCCTCCACTTT
many	.	TRBV5-1	TRBJ2-5	CASSLVPGEETQYF	TGCGCCAGCAGCTTGGTGCCCGGGGAAGAGACCCAGTACTTC
few	.	TRBV4-1	TRBJ2-1	CASSPGPYNVQFF	TGCGCCAGCAGCCCGGGGCCTTACAATGTGCAGTTCTTC
many	.	TRBV30	TRBJ2-7	CAWSVGGPVREQYF	TGTGCCTGGAGTGTAGGAGGGCCGGTGAGGGAGCAGTACTTC
few	TRBD1	TRBV3-1	TRBJ1-2	CASAGATGRYGYTF	TGTGCCAGCGCGGGGGCGACAGGGAGGTATGGCTACACCTTC
many	.	TRBV12-3/TRBV12-4	TRBJ1-1	CASMYDGGVNTEAFF	TGTGCCAGCATGTACGACGGGGGGGTGAACACTGAAGCTTTCTTT
.	.	TRBV7-9	TRBJ1-1	CASSLEGVVTEAFF	TGTGCCAGCAGCTTAGAAGGAGTTGTCACTGAAGCTTTCTTT
once	.	TRBV7-2	TRBJ1-1	CATSGQPNTEAFF	TGTGCCACCAGCGGGCAGCCGAACACTGAAGCTTTCTTT
many	.	TRBV5-1	TRBJ1-1	CASSLVDKGRPLLNTEAFF	TGCGCCAGCAGCTTGGTGGATAAGGGACGACCGCTCCTGAACACTGAAGCTTTCTTT
many	TRBD1	TRBV9	TRBJ2-2	CASSVVGQGTGELFF	TGTGCCAGCAGCGTAGTAGGACAGGGTACCGGGGAGCTGTTTTTT
few	TRBD2	TRBV10-1	TRBJ2-3	CASSGGLAGSNNWDTQYF	TGCGCCAGCAGTGGTGGACTAGCGGGATCCAACAACTGGGATACGCAGTATTTT
.	.	TRBV27	TRBJ2-3	CASHPAAGTQYF	TGTGCCAGCCACCCGGCTGCGGGCACGCAGTATTTT
once	.	TRBV7-8	TRBJ1-6	CASGPAYNSPLHF	TGTGCCAGCGGCCCAGCTTATAATTCACCCCTCCACTTT
few	TRBD1	TRBV30	TRBJ2-3	CAWSRGTGGDNTQYF	TGTGCCTGGAGTAGGGGGACAGGGGGGGATAATACGCAGTATTTT
.	.	TRBV10-3	TRBJ2-5	CAIGGTWTEQETQYF	TGTGCCATCGGGGGCACATGGACAGAGCAAGAGACCCAGTACTTC
many	TRBD2	TRBV2	TRBJ2-3	CASSSGISTDTQYF	TGTGCCAGCAGTAGCGGGATTAGCACAGATACGCAGTATTTT
many	.	TRBV7-9	TRBJ2-7	CASSLSGTEQYF	TGTGCCAGCAGCTTATCAGGGACCGAGCAGTACTTC
.	TRBD2	TRBV5-1	TRBJ2-1	CASSFSPWGLAGGNEQFF	TGCGCCAGCAGTTTTTCCCCATGGGGACTAGCGGGAGGCAATGAGCAGTTCTTC
many	TRBD1	TRBV5-1	TRBJ1-1	CASSFSTSGTGTEAFF	TGCGCCAGCAGCTTCTCTACTTCCGGGACAGGGACTGAAGCTTTCTTT
few	.	TRBV20-1	TRBJ2-3	CSARDLVTDTQYF	TGCAGTGCTAGAGACCTAGTCACAGATACGCAGTATTTT
once	.	TRBV2	TRBJ1-3	CASSESGIEGNTIYF	TGTGCCAGCAGTGAATCAGGGATCGAAGGAAACACCATATATTTT
.	.	TRBV27	TRBJ2-7	CASTTGTEKQYF	TGTGCCAGCACCACCGGGACCGAGAAGCAGTACTTC